The 27 T cell receptor beta chains presented below share a single source sample, sequenced in a study of tumor-infiltrating lymphocytes in primary liver carcinoma. Unsorted whole blood supplied the RNA, and germline DNA was extracted too. A constant-region primer primed TCR beta cDNA synthesis from 500 to 550 ng of total RNA. Slightly modified ARM-PCR, run as three nested multiplex PCR rounds, produced the TCR beta libraries. TRBV1-TRBV30 forward primers and a C-beta reverse primer were used in the first two PCR rounds, which each ran for approximately 11 cycles. A single record per CDR3 protein comes from TCRdb applying MiXCR to the multiplex PCR reads. The sample includes nearly 200,000 distinct CDR3 sequences, approximately 65% of them seen just once. The material sequenced was peripheral blood. The receptors were sampled from a woman aged 60-75 years with primary liver carcinoma and hepatitis B virus infection.

Notes on this clonotype: The CDR3 does not end in the conserved phenylalanine or tryptophan, so this is likely a read error. This sequence joins TRBV6-1 and TRBJ1-6; D is uncertain. The V end lost 7 bases, the J end lost 8 bases, and 15 bases lay between the germline ends. The CDR3 consists of 14 residues. Germline lookup yields CDR1 MNHNS and CDR2 SASEGT. CDR3 protein: CASNQWRVDSPLHI. CDR3 sequence (DNA): TGTGCCAGCAACCAATGGCGGGTAGATTCACCCCTCCACATT.

Notes on this clonotype: With a much larger clone just one base away, this may be a read error. The CDR3 region is CASRVGERKQYF. Written as DNA, the CDR3 is TGTGCCAGCAGGGTGGGAGAAAGGAAGCAGTACTTC. This chain connects TRBV12-3 or TRBV12-4 to TRBJ2-7; maybe TRBD2 (5 bases). The CDR3 loop spans 12 amino acids. Trimming removed 6 bases at V and 8 bases at J, with 14 bases between.

This clonotype was detected a few times. The chain recombines TRBV5-5 with TRBJ2-7; the D is unclear. Germline V CDR1 and CDR2: SGHKS, YYEKEE (reference sequence). This CDR3 contains 13 residues. Trimming removed 1 base at V and 3 bases at J, with 8 bases between. CDR3 bases: TGTGCCAGCAGCTTGTCGGACGACTACGAGCAGTACTTC. It codes for CASSLSDDYEQYF.

Comment on this clonotype: A read error may produce the germline difference seen at one junction end. This rearrangement joins TRBV11-2 to TRBJ2-7; 7 bases match TRBD2. The CDR3 has 15 amino acids. The germline V gene has CDR1 SGHAT and CDR2 FQNNGV. The CDR3 region is CTSSSTGTTLYDQYF. DNA for the CDR3: TGTACCAGCAGCTCGACCGGGACTACCCTATACGATCAGTACTTC.

This clonotype appeared many times. V is TRBV6-1 and J is TRBJ1-2; a possible D gene is TRBD1 (6 bases). CDR1 and CDR2 (germline): MNHNS, SASEGT. The V end was cut by 7 bases, the J end by 4 bases, with 10 bases between. This CDR3 has 12 amino acids. The CDR3 spells CASNGGIYGYTF. As DNA, the CDR3 is TGTGCCAGCAACGGGGGCATCTATGGCTACACCTTC.

Details on this clonotype: It may be a read error: a sequence one base away is much more abundant. Because the CDR3 is missing its conserved closing phenylalanine or tryptophan, this is likely a read error. V is TRBV5-5 and J is TRBJ1-1; the D gene is possibly TRBD1 (6 bases). Trimming removed 2 bases at V and 5 bases at J, with 10 bases between. The CDR3 contains 13 residues. The germline gives CDR1 SGHKS, CDR2 YYEKEE (reference sequence). The DNA of the CDR3 is TGTGCCAGCAGCTTTTCTGGACAGACTGAAGCTTTCTAT. Its translation: CASSFSGQTEAFY.

The rearrangement uses TRBV30 and TRBJ2-1; D not certain. The CDR3 sequence is 13 residues long. V shed 0 bases and J shed 8 bases, with 11 bases lying between them. From germline, CDR1 is GTSNPN and CDR2 SVGIG (reference sequence). CDR3 in DNA: TGTGCCTGGAGTGTATCGCCGGCCCATGAGCAGTTCTTC. Protein: CAWSVSPAHEQFF.

Notes on this clonotype: One junction end does not reproduce the germline sequence, and a read error may be involved. J is TRBJ1-1 and V is TRBV11-1; D unclear. The CDR3 is 16 residues long. CDR1 SGHAT and CDR2 FQDESV come from the germline V gene (reference sequence). Here the CDR3 DNA reads TGTGCCAGAAGCTCTGACCACTTCTCGGGAAGCACTGAAGCTTTCTTT. This encodes CARSSDHFSGSTEAFF.

The J gene is TRBJ2-3, the V gene TRBV5-4, with 9 nucleotides matching TRBD2. The CDR3 is 15 amino acids. The J segment lost 6 bases and the V segment lost 2 bases, leaving 7 bases of the junction unmatched. CDR1 is SGHNT and CDR2 is YYREEE in the germline V gene (reference sequence). As DNA, the CDR3 is TGTGCCAGCAGCTTTCTGGCTAGCGGGACGGATACGCAGTATTTT. Translated, it gives CASSFLASGTDTQYF.

Note on this clonotype: At one boundary the junction diverges from the germline segment, which might be a read error. This chain uses TRBV7-8 with TRBJ2-1, with 7 bases aligning to TRBD1. The CDR3 extends over 14 amino acids. CDR1 SGHVS and CDR2 FQNEAQ come from the germline V gene. Here the CDR3 DNA reads TGTACCAGCAGCCCTAGGGGGCCCTACAATGAGCAGTTCTTC. Amino acids: CTSSPRGPYNEQFF.

This clonotype was detected only a few times. The rearrangement links TRBV30 to TRBJ1-5; 7 bases agree with TRBD1. This CDR3 has 15 amino acids. J was trimmed by 0 bases and V by 3 bases; bases with no gene match: 5. Germline CDR1 reads GTSNPN; CDR2 reads SVGIG (reference sequence). CDR3 sequence (DNA): TGTGCCTGGAGGACTGACAGGGTTAGCAATCAGCCCCAGCATTTT. It encodes CAWRTDRVSNQPQHF.

This sequence joins TRBV11-2 and TRBJ2-2; 9 bases are shared with TRBD2. Germline assignment: CDR1 SGHAT and CDR2 FQNNGV. V shed 5 bases, J shed 2 bases, and the junction held 12 bases outside the gene matches. CDR3 length: 18 amino acids. CDR3 loop: CASSPGRWLAGNTGELFF. The CDR3 DNA is TGTGCCAGCAGCCCCGGAAGGTGGCTAGCGGGAAACACCGGGGAGCTGTTTTTT.

Regarding this clonotype: A much larger clone lies a single base off, so this may be a read error. The CDR3 region is CSATPPGGQETQYF. The CDR3 bases are TGCAGCGCTACCCCACCGGGAGGGCAAGAGACCCAGTACTTC. The rearrangement joins TRBV29-1 to TRBJ2-5, with 8 bases aligning to TRBD2. This CDR3 comprises 14 residues. CDR1 is SQVTM, CDR2 ANQGSEA, per germline. Losses at the gene ends were 7 bases for V and 2 bases for J; bases not matched to a gene: 9.

With regard to this clonotype: The junction departs from germline at one end; a sequencing error may be responsible. The chain couples TRBV11-1 to TRBJ2-3; D might be TRBD1 or TRBD2, each matching 5 bases. CDR3 length: 13 amino acids. CDR1 SGHAT and CDR2 FQDESV come from the germline V gene (reference sequence). The CDR3 region has the DNA TGTGCCAACAGCTGGGACCGAACAGATACACAGTATTTT. This sequence encodes CANSWDRTDTQYF.

This clonotype was counted a single time. One end of the junction fails to match germline, which may point to a read error. The chain uses TRBV6-6 and TRBJ2-1, with TRBD2 matching 8 bases. This CDR3 spans 19 amino acids. Germline-derived CDR1 and CDR2 are MNHNY and SVGAGI (reference sequence). In nucleotides, the CDR3 is TGTGCCAGGAGCCGAGGGGGTAGCGGGGAGGGCCGCCGGTACAATGAACAGTTCTTC. It encodes CARSRGGSGEGRRYNEQFF.

A remark on this clonotype: The limits of the CDR3 on the DNA are not certain, so only TCRdb's listed CDR3 is given. The chain employs TRBV11-1 and TRBJ1-1; TRBD1 is the table's D call, not checked against the DNA. Germline V gene lookup returns CDR1 SGHAT and CDR2 FQDESV (reference sequence). The CDR3 extends over 17 residues, inclusive of both ends. This CDR3 reads CACSLVGTGAMNTETFF.

In its sample, this clonotype was seen many times. This chain links TRBV6-2 or TRBV6-3 with TRBJ1-3, with D tentatively TRBD1 (5 bases). CDR1 is MNHEY, CDR2 SVGEGT, per germline. The CDR3 has 17 residues. V lost 8 bases to trimming and J lost 0 bases, with 20 bases between them. The CDR3 bases are TGTGCCAGCGCGGGGGGTTCACCCAACTTCTCTGGAAACACCATATATTTT. It yields the protein CASAGGSPNFSGNTIYF.

Only a few counts were recorded for this clonotype. The chain links TRBV20-1 to TRBJ1-5, with 10 bases fitting TRBD1. This CDR3 comprises 13 residues. Trimming cost V 6 bases and J 6 bases; bases outside gene matches: 5. Germline lookup yields CDR1 DFQATT and CDR2 SNEGSKA (reference sequence). CDR3 bases: TGCAGTGCCGACAGGGGGCTGAGTCAGCCCCAGCATTTT. Translating gives CSADRGLSQPQHF.

This clonotype was seen just once. A read error is likely, as this CDR3 ends without the conserved phenylalanine or tryptophan. This sequence joins TRBV11-3 and TRBJ1-6; 10 bases match TRBD1. This CDR3 comprises 16 residues. CDR1 is SGHNT and CDR2 is YENEEA in the germline V gene. The CDR3 bases are TGTGCCAACAGCATGACCGGGACAGGGGTTTATTCACCCCTCCACTTA. Translation: CANSMTGTGVYSPLHL.

The table lists this clonotype with many counts. V usage is TRBV5-5 and J usage is TRBJ2-7; D perhaps matches TRBD2 (5 bases). Trimming removed 2 bases at V and 0 bases at J, with 12 bases between. CDR1 is SGHKS and CDR2 is YYEKEE in the germline V gene (reference sequence). This CDR3 comprises 15 residues. The CDR3 sequence is CASSFEDWSSYEQYF. CDR3 bases: TGTGCCAGCAGCTTCGAGGACTGGAGCTCCTACGAGCAGTACTTC.

This chain joins TRBV30 and TRBJ1-2; 8 bases are a match to TRBD1. The CDR3 is 15 amino acids. V lost 7 bases to trimming and J lost 11 bases; unmatched junction nucleotides: 21. Germline assignment: CDR1 GTSNPN and CDR2 SVGIG (reference sequence). The CDR3 DNA follows: TGTGCCTCACCCCTCGCAGGGGGCCTAAACTATAGTTACACCTTC. It codes for CASPLAGGLNYSYTF.

About this clonotype itself: One junction end disagrees with the germline gene, perhaps due to a read error. This sequence joins TRBV12-3 or TRBV12-4 and TRBJ2-1, with 7 bases lining up with TRBD1. This CDR3 is built from 13 residues. This CDR3 reads CASSLGTANEQFF. The CDR3 nucleotides are TGTGCCAGTAGTTTAGGGACAGCGAATGAGCAGTTCTTC.

This clonotype was picked up one time. This chain uses TRBV28 with TRBJ2-3; D is unclear. Deletions cut 11 bases from V and 14 bases from J, with 26 bases between. Germline V gene sequence: CDR1 MDHEN, CDR2 SYDVKM. The CDR3 contains 13 residues. The CDR3: CASLDPFTDTLYF. The CDR3 DNA sequence: TGTGCCTCCCTCGATCCTTTCACAGATACTCTGTATTTT.

Details on this clonotype: One end of the junction does not line up with germline, which may come from a read error. The chain carries TRBV12-3 or TRBV12-4 and TRBJ2-7; D is possibly TRBD1 or TRBD2 (5 bases each). This CDR3 is built from 15 residues. As DNA, the CDR3 is TGTGCCTGCAGGGAACAAGAGGGTCCTACCTACGAGCAGTACTTC. Its translation is CACREQEGPTYEQYF.

This clonotype was seen repeatedly, ten times or more. This chain joins TRBV29-1 and TRBJ2-5; 10 bases align to TRBD1. The CDR3 runs 14 residues. J was trimmed by 7 bases and V by 6 bases; bases with no gene match: 11. CDR1 and CDR2 (germline): SQVTM, ANQGSEA. CDR3 nucleotides: TGCAGCGTCGGCGCCGGGACAGGGGTCGGGACCCAGTACTTC. Protein: CSVGAGTGVGTQYF. The variable domain in full, completed from reference TRBV29-1 and TRBJ2-5, reads SAVISQKPSRDICQRGTSLTIQCQVDSQVTMMFWYRQQPGQSLTLIATANQGSEATYESGFVIDKFPISRPNLTFSTLTVSNMSPEDSSIYLCSVGAGTGVGTQYFGPGTRLLVL.

The rearrangement links TRBV29-1 to TRBJ2-3, with 8 bases that match TRBD2. Trimming cost V 7 bases and J 3 bases; bases outside gene matches: 9. CDR1 is SQVTM, CDR2 ANQGSEA, per germline. This CDR3 is built from 14 residues. CDR3 protein: CSDPGGIGTDTQYF. DNA for the CDR3: TGCAGCGATCCGGGAGGGATCGGGACAGATACGCAGTATTTT.

This chain links TRBV5-1 with TRBJ2-1; 12 positions agree with TRBD2. The CDR3 has 17 residues. Germline CDR1 reads SGHRS; CDR2 reads YFSETQ. Unmatched junction bases numbered 12, after V lost 4 bases and J lost 7 bases. In DNA, the CDR3 is TGCGCCAGCAGCCCCACTAGGACTAGCGGGATATTTAATGAGCAGTTCTTC. Its protein is CASSPTRTSGIFNEQFF.